This T cell receptor (beta chain) is drawn from a study of cytomegalovirus exposure and HLA in healthy donors. Only one count was recorded for this clone. Antigen unknown. The CDR3 loop spans 14 amino acids. Trimming took 0 bases from V and 0 from J, leaving 5 bases between them. Per the germline V gene, CDR1 is GTSNPN and CDR2 is SVGIG (reference sequence). General study findings and limits: Several top significant clusters appeared, in a later analysis, to be linked to common viral pathogens. With further analysis later on, most CMV-associated TCR beta chains appeared HLA-restricted. The study recorded 150 to 200 TCR beta chains that were cytomegalovirus-associated.

The PCR employed 60 Vbeta primers together with 13 Jbeta primers. Libraries were prepared by immunoSEQ multiplex PCR; TCRdb keeps only in-frame clonotypes and omits some of them. The sample comprises roughly 140,000 clones, 70% to 85% of which are singletons, and about 6.1% rests with the top ten. V and J are TRBV30 and TRBJ2-2; D not certain. Sequenced material: PBMCs. This clonotype was obtained from a woman between 50 and 59 years old in good health and CMV-seropositive. The CDR3 coding sequence is TGTGCCTGGAGTGTGAGCACGAACACCGGGGAGCTGTTTTTT. Its translation: CAWSVSTNTGELFF.